The 3 T cell receptor beta chains below all came from one sample that was sequenced in a study of Ad26.COV2.S vaccination and SARS-CoV-2 variants. Clones were sequenced by immunoSEQ multiplex PCR, and TCRdb holds only the in-frame ones, with some missing. The table has some 370,000 clones, roughly 80% seen once. Stated treatment: 19 received Ad26.COV2.S at low or high dose, single or two shots; 5 received placebo; per-sample allocation not given. Collection of the samples took place on day 63 after the first injection of vaccine or placebo. The sample was peripheral blood, taken in a trial of Ad26.COV2.S vaccine versus placebo. The receptors were sampled from a person aged 18-60 years who received the Ad26.COV2.S COVID-19 vaccine or a placebo.

The V and J genes are TRBV12-3 or TRBV12-4 and TRBJ1-2, with TRBD1 as a possible D gene (5 bases). The CDR3 has 12 amino acids. Trimming removed 7 bases at V and 8 bases at J, with 14 bases between. The DNA for the CDR3 is TGTGCCAGCACTATGGGTGGGACGGGCTACACCTTC. It encodes CASTMGGTGYTF.

The chain recombines TRBV5-4 with TRBJ1-1; D gene ambiguous. Germline CDR1 SGHNT, CDR2 YYREEE (reference sequence). The CDR3 extends over 13 amino acids. Trimming took 3 bases from V and 5 from J, leaving 11 bases between them. The CDR3 reads CASSYRGETEAFF. DNA for the CDR3: TGTGCCAGCAGCTACCGCGGGGAAACTGAAGCTTTCTTT.

The chain carries TRBV9 and TRBJ2-2; perhaps TRBD2 as D (6 bases). Germline assignment: CDR1 SGDLS and CDR2 YYNGEE. Trimming took off 4 bases at V and 6 bases at J, with 19 bases between the two ends. The CDR3 loop spans 16 amino acids. Written as DNA, the CDR3 is TGTGCCAGCAGCCCCCGGGGGATGGGGTGGGCCGGGGAGCTGTTTTTT. Amino acid sequence: CASSPRGMGWAGELFF.